This paragraph covers one TCR beta chain sequence. With unsorted samples, genomic DNA was obtained from tens of millions of PBMCs. V lost 5 bases and J 4 bases, leaving 10 bases between the germline ends. CDR3 size: 13 residues. CDR1 is MDHEN and CDR2 is SYDVKM in the germline V gene. This sample was taken from a study of shared clonotypes between healthy human individuals. As for the study in general: The donor pool was made up of a couple of women and a few men aged 18 to 49.

The assay was immunoSEQ multiplex PCR, and TCRdb's table has in-frame clones only and misses some. The repertoire holds 450,000 to 550,000 clones, 79% seen once, with approximately 13% in the top ten. This TCR was sampled from a woman between 40 and 50 years old in good health. Some clones in this sample may be carry-over from other donors' samples. Sequenced material: PBMCs. This chain uses TRBV28 with TRBJ2-3; D possibly corresponds to TRBD1 (6 bases). The CDR3 coding sequence is TGTGCCAGCAGTCCACAGGGTCCAGATACGCAGTATTTT. The encoded protein is CASSPQGPDTQYF.